These 14 T cell receptor beta chains were all obtained from the same sample, sequenced in a study of read filtering for tumor transcriptome and immune sequencing (dated by TCRdb to the early 2020s). Sequenced on an Illumina HiSeq 4000. TCR libraries were constructed from roughly 380 ng RNA using the Immunoverse kit, and molecular barcoded adaptors covering alpha/delta and beta/gamma chains were employed. TCRdb passed the public sequencing reads through fastp at Q25 and MiXCR, retaining productive beta sequences. Merged by CDR3 protein, the rows form single entries marked with the most common genes and DNA. Here the sample has about 46,000 distinct CDR3 sequences; 15% to 20% occur a single time. More than 30% of the sample rests with the top ten. Material: a population of CD138-negative cells sorted from bone marrow. Reading the label with the study, this specimen's cell subset or site is: bone marrow mononuclear cells depleted of CD138+ plasma/myeloma cells by negative magnetic selection. The source is a donor at least 40 years old with multiple myeloma.

This clonotype was seen a handful of times. This chain connects TRBV28 to TRBJ2-3, with 7 bases fitting TRBD2. This CDR3 is built from 14 residues. Trimming at V came to 4 bases and at J to 3 bases, leaving 4 bases not matched to a gene. Looked up from germline, CDR1 is MDHEN and CDR2 is SYDVKM. CDR3 coding DNA: TGTGCCAGCAGTTCGCGGGAGTGGACAGATACGCAGTATTTT. Translation: CASSSREWTDTQYF.

Many counts were recorded for this clonotype. The chain combines TRBV14 with TRBJ2-3; no clear D gene. Germline assignment: CDR1 SGHDN and CDR2 FVKESK. This CDR3 spans 11 amino acids. V lost 3 bases and J lost 2, with 0 bases in between. This CDR3 reads CASSHTDTQYF. The DNA of the CDR3 is TGTGCCAGCAGCCACACAGATACGCAGTATTTT.

A remark on this clonotype: One base away lies a much larger clone, so this may be a sequencing read error. This CDR3 reads CASSLGGPRGNERFF. CDR3 nucleotide sequence: TGTGCCAGCAGCTTAGGAGGACCCCGAGGGAATGAGCGGTTCTTC. The rearrangement links TRBV5-5 to TRBJ2-1; tentatively, D is TRBD2 (5 bases). The CDR3 consists of 15 residues. CDR1 and CDR2 (germline): SGHKS, YYEKEE (reference sequence). The full variable domain, completed using reference TRBV5-5 and TRBJ2-1, is DAGVTQSPTHLIKTRGQQVTLRCSPISGHKSVSWYQQVLGQGPQFIFQYYEKEERGRGNFPDRFSARQFPNYSSELNVNALLLGDSALYLCASSLGGPRGNERFFGPGTRLTVL.

With respect to this clonotype: The junction departs from germline at one end; a sequencing error may be responsible. The rearrangement joins TRBV18 to TRBJ2-2, with D possibly called TRBD1 or TRBD2 (5 bases each). CDR1 is KGHSH and CDR2 is LQKENI in the germline V gene. This CDR3 spans 15 amino acids. CDR3 in amino acids: CASSPRQGDTGELYF. CDR3 in DNA: TGTGCCAGCTCACCACGGCAGGGAGACACCGGGGAGCTGTATTTT.

Ten or more counts support this clonotype. The chain employs TRBV7-9 and TRBJ1-1; D perhaps matches TRBD1 (6 bases). Germline CDR1 SEHNR, CDR2 FQNEAQ (reference sequence). The germline V and J ends were trimmed by 2 bases and 7 bases, with 23 bases remaining between them. CDR3 length equals 17 residues. Here the CDR3 reads CASSLNGLGTPLGEAFF. CDR3 nucleotide sequence: TGTGCCAGCAGCTTAAATGGATTGGGGACACCGCTGGGTGAAGCTTTCTTT.

This clonotype occurred a few times. This chain joins TRBV7-9 and TRBJ2-1, with D perhaps matching TRBD1 (5 bases). Germline V CDR1 and CDR2: SEHNR, FQNEAQ (reference sequence). V was shortened by 5 bases and J by 3 bases, with 8 bases between the two germline ends. The CDR3 length is 13 residues. CDR3 residues: CASSPGHYNEQFF. In DNA form, the CDR3 reads TGTGCCAGCAGCCCCGGACACTACAATGAGCAGTTCTTC.

V usage is TRBV4-2 and J usage is TRBJ2-6; D remains unclear. This CDR3 is built from 15 residues. CDR1 is LGHNA and CDR2 is YNFKEQ in the germline V gene. V lost 0 bases to trimming and J lost 0 bases, with 3 bases between them. Written as DNA, the CDR3 is TGTGCCAGCAGCCAAGACTTCTCTGGGGCCAACGTCCTGACTTTC. Its translation: CASSQDFSGANVLTF.

This clonotype was observed at least ten times. The chain joins TRBV14 to TRBJ2-1; no definite D call. Trimming took 4 bases from V and 8 from J, leaving 15 bases between them. The germline gives CDR1 SGHDN, CDR2 FVKESK. The CDR3 is 14 residues long. CDR3 DNA: TGTGCCAGCAGCCGACAACCGGGCTTGGATGAGCAGTTCTTC. It specifies CASSRQPGLDEQFF. Variable domain in full (rest from reference TRBV14 and TRBJ2-1): EAGVTQFPSHSVIEKGQTVTLRCDPISGHDNLYWYRRVMGKEIKFLLHFVKESKQDESGMPNNRFLAERTGGTYSTLKVQPAELEDSGVYFCASSRQPGLDEQFFGPGTRLTVL.

On this clonotype: A much more abundant neighbour one base away suggests this may be a read error. The chain combines TRBV7-2 with TRBJ2-5, with D possibly TRBD2 on 6 matching bases. Germline values: CDR1 SGHTA, CDR2 FQGNSA. V dropped 3 bases and J dropped 4 bases, with 9 bases sitting between them. The CDR3 runs to 13 residues. The CDR3 sequence is CASSFSGGETQYF. CDR3 in DNA: TGTGCCAGCAGCTTCTCCGGGGGAGAGACCCAGTACTTC.

This clonotype was picked up many times. This rearrangement joins TRBV6-2 or TRBV6-3 to TRBJ2-1; D is uncertain. The CDR3 consists of 13 residues. Germline-derived CDR1 and CDR2 are MNHEY and SVGEGT. With 6 bases removed from V and 4 bases from J, the gap between germline ends came to 10 bases. CDR3 bases: TGTGCCAGCAGGCTGACAAAGTACAATGAGCAGTTCTTC. This gives the protein CASRLTKYNEQFF.

This clonotype was counted many times. The rearrangement uses TRBV5-1 and TRBJ2-2; D is perhaps TRBD2 (6 bases). Germline V gene data show CDR1 as SGHRS and CDR2 as YFSETQ. This CDR3 comprises 16 residues. Trimming pared 0 bases from V and 2 bases from J, leaving 11 bases between. DNA for the CDR3: TGCGCCAGCAGCTTGGTAGCGGCCCCTAACACCGGGGAGCTGTTTTTT. Amino acid sequence: CASSLVAAPNTGELFF.

In this sample, this clonotype turned up many times. J is TRBJ2-1 and V is TRBV29-1; TRBD1 might be the D (5 bases). Germline loops: CDR1 SQVTM, CDR2 ANQGSEA. V was cut by 3 bases and J by 7 bases, with 22 bases left in between. The CDR3 is made up of 16 amino acids. The CDR3 protein is CSVDSFARASSNEQFF. The DNA for the CDR3 is TGCAGCGTTGATTCTTTCGCCAGGGCCAGTTCTAATGAGCAGTTCTTC.

Ten or more counts support this clonotype. V is TRBV7-2 and J is TRBJ2-2; possibly TRBD2 for D (5 bases). Trimming removed 5 bases at V and 6 bases at J, with 10 bases between. Germline CDR1 is SGHTA and CDR2 is FQGNSA. This CDR3 comprises 13 residues. The CDR3 coding sequence is TGTGCCAGCAGCGCCGGGATGGCCGGGGAGCTGTTTTTT. Translated: CASSAGMAGELFF. Based on the CDR3 plus reference TRBV7-2 and TRBJ2-2, the full variable domain is GAGVSQSPSNKVTEKGKDVELRCDPISGHTALYWYRQSLGQGLEFLIYFQGNSAPDKSGLPSDRFSAERTGGSVSTLTIQRTQQEDSAVYLCASSAGMAGELFFGEGSRLTVL.

In its sample, this clonotype was seen many times. The chain is built from TRBV4-1 and TRBJ2-7; D is perhaps TRBD1 or TRBD2 (5 bases each). The CDR3 is 15 amino acids. Germline lookup yields CDR1 MGHRA and CDR2 YSYEKL. Between the trimmed V and J ends, which lost 1 base and 2 bases, there was a span of 12 bases. The CDR3 spells CASSQVSGRAYEQYF. The CDR3, as DNA: TGCGCCAGCAGCCAAGTGTCAGGGCGGGCCTACGAGCAGTACTTC.